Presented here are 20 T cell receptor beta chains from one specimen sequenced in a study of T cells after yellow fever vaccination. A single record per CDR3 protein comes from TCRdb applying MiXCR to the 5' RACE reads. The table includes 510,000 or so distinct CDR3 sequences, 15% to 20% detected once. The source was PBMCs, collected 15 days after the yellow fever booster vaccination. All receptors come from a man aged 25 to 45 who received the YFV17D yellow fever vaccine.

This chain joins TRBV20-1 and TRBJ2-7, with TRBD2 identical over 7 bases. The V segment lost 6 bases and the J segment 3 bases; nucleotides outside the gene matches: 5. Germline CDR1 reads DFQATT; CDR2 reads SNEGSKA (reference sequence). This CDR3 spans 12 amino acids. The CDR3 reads CSARDYFYEQYF. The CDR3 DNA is TGCAGTGCAAGGGACTATTTCTACGAGCAGTACTTC.

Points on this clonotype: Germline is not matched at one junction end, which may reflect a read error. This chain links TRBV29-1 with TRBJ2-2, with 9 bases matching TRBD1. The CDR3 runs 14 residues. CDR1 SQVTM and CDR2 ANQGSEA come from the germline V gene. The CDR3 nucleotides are TGCAGCGTCGAAGGACAGGGGATGGTCGGGGAGCTGTTTTTT. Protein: CSVEGQGMVGELFF.

In DNA form, the CDR3 reads TGTGCCAGCAGCCTCAGTGGGGGGGAAGAGACCCAGTACTTC. This translates into CASSLSGGEETQYF. The chain is built from TRBV7-6 and TRBJ2-5, with TRBD2 matching over 7 bases. The CDR3 has 14 amino acids. J gave up 3 bases and V 5 bases, and 6 bases lay outside the gene matches. The V gene's germline CDR1 is SGHVS and CDR2 FNYEAQ. Looking up the rest from reference TRBV7-6 and TRBJ2-5 gives the full variable domain: GAGVSQSPRYKVTKRGQDVALRCDPISGHVSLYWYRQALGQGPEFLTYFNYEAQQDKSGLPNDRFSAERPEGSISTLTIQRTEQRDSAMYRCASSLSGGEETQYFGPGTRLLVL.

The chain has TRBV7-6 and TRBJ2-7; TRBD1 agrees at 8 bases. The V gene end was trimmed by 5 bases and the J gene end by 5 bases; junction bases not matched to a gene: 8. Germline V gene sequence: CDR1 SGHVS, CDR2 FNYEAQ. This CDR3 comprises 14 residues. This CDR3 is CASSNDDRGHEQYF. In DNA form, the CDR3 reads TGTGCCAGCAGCAACGATGACAGGGGCCACGAGCAGTACTTC.

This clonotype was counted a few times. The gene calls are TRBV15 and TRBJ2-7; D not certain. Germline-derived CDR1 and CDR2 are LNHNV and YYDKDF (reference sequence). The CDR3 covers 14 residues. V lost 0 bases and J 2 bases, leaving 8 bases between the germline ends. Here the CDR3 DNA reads TGTGCCACCAGCAGAGAAGGCATCCCCTACGAGCAGTACTTC. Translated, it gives CATSREGIPYEQYF.

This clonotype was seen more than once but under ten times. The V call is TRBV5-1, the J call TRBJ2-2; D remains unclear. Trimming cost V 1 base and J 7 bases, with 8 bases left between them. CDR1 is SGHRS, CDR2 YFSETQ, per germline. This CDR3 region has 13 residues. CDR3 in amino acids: CASSLRSDGELFF. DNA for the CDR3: TGCGCCAGCAGCTTGCGCTCTGACGGGGAGCTGTTTTTT.

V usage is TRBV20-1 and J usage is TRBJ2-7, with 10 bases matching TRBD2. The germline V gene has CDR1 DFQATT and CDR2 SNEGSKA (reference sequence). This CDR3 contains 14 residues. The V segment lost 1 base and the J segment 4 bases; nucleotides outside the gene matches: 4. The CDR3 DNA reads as TGCAGTGCTAGAGTCCAGCGGGAGGGGTACGAGCAGTACTTC. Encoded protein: CSARVQREGYEQYF.

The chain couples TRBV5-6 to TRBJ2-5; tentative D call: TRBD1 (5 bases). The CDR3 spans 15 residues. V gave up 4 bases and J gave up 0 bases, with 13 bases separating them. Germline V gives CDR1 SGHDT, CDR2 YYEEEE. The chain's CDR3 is CASSHRQRNQETQYF. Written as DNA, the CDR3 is TGTGCCAGCAGCCATCGACAGCGCAACCAAGAGACCCAGTACTTC.

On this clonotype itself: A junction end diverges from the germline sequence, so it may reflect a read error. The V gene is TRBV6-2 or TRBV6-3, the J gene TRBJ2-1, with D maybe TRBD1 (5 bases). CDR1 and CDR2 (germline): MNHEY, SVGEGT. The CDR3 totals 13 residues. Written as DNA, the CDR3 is TGTGCCAGCAGTAACTCCGCAGGGCATGAGCAGTTCTTC. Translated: CASSNSAGHEQFF.

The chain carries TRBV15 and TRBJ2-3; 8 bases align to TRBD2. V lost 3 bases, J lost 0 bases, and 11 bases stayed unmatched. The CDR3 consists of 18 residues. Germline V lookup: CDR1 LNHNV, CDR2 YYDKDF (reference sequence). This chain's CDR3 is CATSSGRGRYLSTDTQYF. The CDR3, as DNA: TGTGCCACCAGCAGCGGGAGGGGCAGGTACCTAAGCACAGATACGCAGTATTTT.

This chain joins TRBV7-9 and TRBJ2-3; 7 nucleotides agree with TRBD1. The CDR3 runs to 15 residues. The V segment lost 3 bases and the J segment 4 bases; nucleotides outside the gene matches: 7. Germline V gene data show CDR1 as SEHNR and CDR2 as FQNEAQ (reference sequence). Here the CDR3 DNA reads TGTGCCAGCAGCTTCAAAGGGGGCCCCCCAGATACGCAGTATTTT. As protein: CASSFKGGPPDTQYF.

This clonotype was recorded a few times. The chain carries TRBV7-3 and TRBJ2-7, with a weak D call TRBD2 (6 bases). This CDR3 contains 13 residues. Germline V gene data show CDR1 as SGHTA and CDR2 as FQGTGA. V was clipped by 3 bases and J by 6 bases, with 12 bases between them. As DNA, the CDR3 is TGTGCCAGCAGCTTCGGGGGAACTGGCGAGCAGTACTTC. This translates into CASSFGGTGEQYF. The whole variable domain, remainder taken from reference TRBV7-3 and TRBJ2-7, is GAGVSQTPSNKVTEKGKYVELRCDPISGHTALYWYRQSLGQGPEFLIYFQGTGAADDSGLPNDRFFAVRPEGSVSTLKIQRTERGDSAVYLCASSFGGTGEQYFGPGTRLTVT.

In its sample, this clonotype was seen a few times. The CDR3 loop is CASSYPTSPAREQFF. CDR3 DNA: TGTGCCAGCAGTTACCCCACCTCTCCAGCACGGGAGCAGTTCTTC. V is TRBV6-2 or TRBV6-3 and J is TRBJ2-1; no reliable D call. Germline loops: CDR1 MNHEY, CDR2 SVGEGT. The CDR3 spans 15 residues. Trimming took off 2 bases at V and 10 bases at J, with 18 bases between the two ends.

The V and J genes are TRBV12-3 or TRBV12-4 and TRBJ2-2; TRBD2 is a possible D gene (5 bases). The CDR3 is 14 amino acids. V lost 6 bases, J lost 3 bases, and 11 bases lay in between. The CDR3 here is CASSQSGYTGELFF. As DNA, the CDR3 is TGTGCCAGCAGCCAAAGCGGCTACACCGGGGAGCTGTTTTTT.

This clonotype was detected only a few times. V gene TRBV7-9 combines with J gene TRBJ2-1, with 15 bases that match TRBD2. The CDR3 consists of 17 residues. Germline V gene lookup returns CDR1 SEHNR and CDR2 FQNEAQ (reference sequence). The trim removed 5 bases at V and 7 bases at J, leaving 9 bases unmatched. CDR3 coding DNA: TGTGCCAGCAGCCCGGGGACTAGCGGGAGGCGTTGGAATGAGCAGTTCTTC. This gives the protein CASSPGTSGRRWNEQFF.

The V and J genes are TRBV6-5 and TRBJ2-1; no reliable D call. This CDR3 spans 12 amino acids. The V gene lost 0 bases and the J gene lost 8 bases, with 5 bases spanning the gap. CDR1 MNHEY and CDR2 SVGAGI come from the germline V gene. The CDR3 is CASSYSSDEQFF. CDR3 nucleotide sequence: TGTGCCAGCAGTTACTCTTCCGATGAGCAGTTCTTC.

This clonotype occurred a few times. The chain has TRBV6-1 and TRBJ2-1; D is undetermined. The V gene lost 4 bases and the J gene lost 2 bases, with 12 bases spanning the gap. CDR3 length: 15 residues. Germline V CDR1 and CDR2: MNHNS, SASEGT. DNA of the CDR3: TGTGCCAGCAGTGGGAGACTCCCCCCCTACAATGAGCAGTTCTTC. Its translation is CASSGRLPPYNEQFF.

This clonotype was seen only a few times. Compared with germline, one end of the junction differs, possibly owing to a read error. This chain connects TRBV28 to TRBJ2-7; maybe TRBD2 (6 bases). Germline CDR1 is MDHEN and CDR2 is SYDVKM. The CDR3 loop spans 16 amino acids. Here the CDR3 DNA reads TGTGCCACCAGTTCCTCCGGAGGGAAATGGACCTACGAGCAGTACTTC. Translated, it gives CATSSSGGKWTYEQYF.

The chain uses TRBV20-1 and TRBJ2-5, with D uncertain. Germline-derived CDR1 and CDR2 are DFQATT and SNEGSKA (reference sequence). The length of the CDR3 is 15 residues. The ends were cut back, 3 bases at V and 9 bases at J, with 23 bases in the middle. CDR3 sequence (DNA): TGCAGTGCTAGCCTCGCGGCGCCCCCGGAAAGGGCCCAGTACTTC. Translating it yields CSASLAAPPERAQYF.

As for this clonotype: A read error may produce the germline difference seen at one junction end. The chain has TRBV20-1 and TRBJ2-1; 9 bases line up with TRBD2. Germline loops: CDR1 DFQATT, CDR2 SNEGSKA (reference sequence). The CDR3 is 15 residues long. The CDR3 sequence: CCASPLAGNYNEQFF. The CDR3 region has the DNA TGCTGTGCTAGCCCTCTAGCGGGAAACTACAATGAGCAGTTCTTC.